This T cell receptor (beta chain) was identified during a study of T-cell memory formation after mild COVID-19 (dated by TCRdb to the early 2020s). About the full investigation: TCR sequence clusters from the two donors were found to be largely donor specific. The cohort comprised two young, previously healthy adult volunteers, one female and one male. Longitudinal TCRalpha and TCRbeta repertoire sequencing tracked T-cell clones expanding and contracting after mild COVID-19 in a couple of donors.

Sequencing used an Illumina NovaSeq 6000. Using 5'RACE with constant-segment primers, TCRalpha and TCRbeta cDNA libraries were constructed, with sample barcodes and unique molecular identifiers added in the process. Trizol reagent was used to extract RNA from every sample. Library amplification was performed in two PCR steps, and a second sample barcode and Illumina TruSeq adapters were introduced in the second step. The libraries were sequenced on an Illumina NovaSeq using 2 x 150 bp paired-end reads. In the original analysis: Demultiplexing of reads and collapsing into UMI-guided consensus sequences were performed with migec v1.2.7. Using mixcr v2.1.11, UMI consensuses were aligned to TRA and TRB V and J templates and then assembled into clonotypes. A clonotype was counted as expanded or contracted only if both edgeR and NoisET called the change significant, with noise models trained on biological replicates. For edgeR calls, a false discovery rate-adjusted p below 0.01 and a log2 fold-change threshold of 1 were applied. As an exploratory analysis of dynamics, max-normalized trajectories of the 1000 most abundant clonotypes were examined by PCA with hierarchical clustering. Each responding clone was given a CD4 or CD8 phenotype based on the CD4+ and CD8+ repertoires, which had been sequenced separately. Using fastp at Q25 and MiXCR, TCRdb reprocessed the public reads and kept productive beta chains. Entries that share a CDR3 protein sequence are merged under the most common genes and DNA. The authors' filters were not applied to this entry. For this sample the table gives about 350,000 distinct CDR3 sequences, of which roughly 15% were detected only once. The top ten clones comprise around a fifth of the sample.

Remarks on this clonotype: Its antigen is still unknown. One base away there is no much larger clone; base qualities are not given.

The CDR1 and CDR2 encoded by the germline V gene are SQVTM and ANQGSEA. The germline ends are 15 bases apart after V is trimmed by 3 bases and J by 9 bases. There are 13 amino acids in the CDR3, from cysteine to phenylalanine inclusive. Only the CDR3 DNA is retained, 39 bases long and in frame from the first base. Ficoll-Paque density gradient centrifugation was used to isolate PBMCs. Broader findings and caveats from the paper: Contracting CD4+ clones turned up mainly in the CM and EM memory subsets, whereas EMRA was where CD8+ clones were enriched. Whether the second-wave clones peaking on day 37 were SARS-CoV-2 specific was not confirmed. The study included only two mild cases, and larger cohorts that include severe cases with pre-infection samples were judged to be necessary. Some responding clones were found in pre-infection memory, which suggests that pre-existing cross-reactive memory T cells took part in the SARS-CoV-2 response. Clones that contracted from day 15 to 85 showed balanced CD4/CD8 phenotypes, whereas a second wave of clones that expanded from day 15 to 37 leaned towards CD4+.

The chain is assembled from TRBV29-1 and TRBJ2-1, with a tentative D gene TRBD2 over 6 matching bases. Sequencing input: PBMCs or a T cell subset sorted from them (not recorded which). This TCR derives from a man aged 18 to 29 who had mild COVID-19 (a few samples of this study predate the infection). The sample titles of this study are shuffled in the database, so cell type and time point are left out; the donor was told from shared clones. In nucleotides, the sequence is TGCAGCGTTGAGGGGGGTAGAGAGGGTGAGCAGTTCTTC. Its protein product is CSVEGGREGEQFF.